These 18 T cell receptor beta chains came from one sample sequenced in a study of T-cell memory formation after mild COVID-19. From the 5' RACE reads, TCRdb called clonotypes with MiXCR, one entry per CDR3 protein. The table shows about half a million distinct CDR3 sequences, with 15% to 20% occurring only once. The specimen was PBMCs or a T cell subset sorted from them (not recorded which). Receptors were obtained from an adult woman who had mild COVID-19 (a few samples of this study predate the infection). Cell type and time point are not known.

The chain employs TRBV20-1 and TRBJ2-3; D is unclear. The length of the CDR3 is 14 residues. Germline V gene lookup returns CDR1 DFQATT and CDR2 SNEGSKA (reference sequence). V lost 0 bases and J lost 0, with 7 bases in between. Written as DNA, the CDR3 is TGCAGTGCTAGAGATCCCATGAGCACAGATACGCAGTATTTT. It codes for CSARDPMSTDTQYF.

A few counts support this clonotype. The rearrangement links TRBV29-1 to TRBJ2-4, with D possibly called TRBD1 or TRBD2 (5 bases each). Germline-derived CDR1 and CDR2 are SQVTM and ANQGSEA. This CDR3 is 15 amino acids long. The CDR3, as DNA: TGCCCTACAATCCGGGACCTGGGGGCCAAAAACATTCAGTACTTC. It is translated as CPTIRDLGAKNIQYF.

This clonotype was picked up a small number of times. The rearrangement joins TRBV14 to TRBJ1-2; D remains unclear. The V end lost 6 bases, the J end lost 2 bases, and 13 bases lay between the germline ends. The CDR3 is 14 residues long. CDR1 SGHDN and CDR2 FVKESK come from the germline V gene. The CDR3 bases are TGTGCCAGCAGTGTGATGGAACAGAACTATGGCTACACCTTC. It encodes CASSVMEQNYGYTF.

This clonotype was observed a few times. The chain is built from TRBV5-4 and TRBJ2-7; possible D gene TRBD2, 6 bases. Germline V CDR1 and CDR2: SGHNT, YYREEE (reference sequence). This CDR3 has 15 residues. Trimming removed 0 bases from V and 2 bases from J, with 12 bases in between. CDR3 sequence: CASSLEEGKPYEQYF. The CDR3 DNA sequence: TGTGCCAGCAGCTTGGAGGAGGGTAAACCCTACGAGCAGTACTTC. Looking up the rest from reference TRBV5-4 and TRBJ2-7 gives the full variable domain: ETGVTQSPTHLIKTRGQQVTLRCSSQSGHNTVSWYQQALGQGPQFIFQYYREEENGRGNFPPRFSGLQFPNYSSELNVNALELDDSALYLCASSLEEGKPYEQYFGPGTRLTVT.

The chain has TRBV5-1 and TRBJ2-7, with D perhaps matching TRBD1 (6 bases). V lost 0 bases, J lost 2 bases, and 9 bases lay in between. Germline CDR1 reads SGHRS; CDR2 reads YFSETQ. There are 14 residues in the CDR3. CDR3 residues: CASSLVQGPYEQYF. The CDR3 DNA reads TGCGCCAGCAGCTTGGTCCAGGGGCCCTACGAGCAGTACTTC.

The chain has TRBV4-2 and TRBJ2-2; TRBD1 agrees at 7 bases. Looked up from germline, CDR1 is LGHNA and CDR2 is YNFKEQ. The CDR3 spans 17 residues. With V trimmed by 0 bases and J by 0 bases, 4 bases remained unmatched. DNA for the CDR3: TGTGCCAGCAGCCAAGAACAGGGGACAGCGAACACCGGGGAGCTGTTTTTT. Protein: CASSQEQGTANTGELFF.

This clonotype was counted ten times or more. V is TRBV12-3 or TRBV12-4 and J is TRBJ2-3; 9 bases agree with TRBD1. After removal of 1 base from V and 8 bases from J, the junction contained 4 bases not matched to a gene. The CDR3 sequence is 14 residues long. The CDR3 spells CASSLGTGGVTQYF. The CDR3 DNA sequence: TGTGCCAGCAGTTTAGGTACAGGGGGCGTTACGCAGTATTTT.

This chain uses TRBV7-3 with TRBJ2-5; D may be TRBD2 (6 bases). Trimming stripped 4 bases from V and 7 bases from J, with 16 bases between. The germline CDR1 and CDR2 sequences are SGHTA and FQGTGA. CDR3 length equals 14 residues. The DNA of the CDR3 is TGTGCCAGCAGCTGGGCCCCGGGGGTGGGGACCCAGTACTTC. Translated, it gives CASSWAPGVGTQYF.

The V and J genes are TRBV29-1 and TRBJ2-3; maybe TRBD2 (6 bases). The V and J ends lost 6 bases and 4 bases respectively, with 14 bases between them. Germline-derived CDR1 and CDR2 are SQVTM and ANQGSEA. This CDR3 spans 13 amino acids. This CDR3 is CSVAGPSADTQYF. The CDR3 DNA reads TGCAGCGTCGCGGGACCCTCTGCAGATACGCAGTATTTT.

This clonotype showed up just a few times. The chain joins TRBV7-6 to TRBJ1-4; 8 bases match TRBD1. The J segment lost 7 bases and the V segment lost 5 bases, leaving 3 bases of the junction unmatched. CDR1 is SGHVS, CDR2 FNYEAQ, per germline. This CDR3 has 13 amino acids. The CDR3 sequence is CASSKDRAEKLFF. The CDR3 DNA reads TGTGCCAGCAGCAAGGACAGGGCTGAAAAACTGTTTTTT.

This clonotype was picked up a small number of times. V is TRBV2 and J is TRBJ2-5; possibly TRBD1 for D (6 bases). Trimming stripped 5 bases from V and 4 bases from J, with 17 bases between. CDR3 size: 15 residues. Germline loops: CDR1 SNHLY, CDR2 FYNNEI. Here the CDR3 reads CASSLTGKRRETQYF. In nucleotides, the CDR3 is TGTGCCAGCAGTCTAACAGGGAAACGGAGAGAGACCCAGTACTTC.

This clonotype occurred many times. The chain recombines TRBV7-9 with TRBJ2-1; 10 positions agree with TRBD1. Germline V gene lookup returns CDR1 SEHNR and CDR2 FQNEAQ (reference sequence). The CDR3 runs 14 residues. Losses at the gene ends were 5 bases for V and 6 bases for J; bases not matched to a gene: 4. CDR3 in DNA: TGTGCCAGCAGCCCCGGGACAGGGGCCAATGAGCAGTTCTTC. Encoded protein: CASSPGTGANEQFF.

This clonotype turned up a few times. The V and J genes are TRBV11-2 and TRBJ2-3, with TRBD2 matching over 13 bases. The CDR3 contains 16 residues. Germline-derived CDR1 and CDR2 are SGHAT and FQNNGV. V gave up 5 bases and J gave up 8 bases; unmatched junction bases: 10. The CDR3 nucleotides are TGTGCCAGCAGCCCATGGACTAGCGGGGGCCCCGGTACGCAGTATTTT. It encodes CASSPWTSGGPGTQYF.

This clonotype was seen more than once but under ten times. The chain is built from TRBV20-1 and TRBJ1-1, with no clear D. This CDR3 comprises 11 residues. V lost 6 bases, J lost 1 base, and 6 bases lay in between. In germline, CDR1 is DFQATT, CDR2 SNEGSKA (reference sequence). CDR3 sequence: CSARGNTEAFF. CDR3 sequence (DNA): TGCAGTGCCCGAGGGAACACTGAAGCTTTCTTT.

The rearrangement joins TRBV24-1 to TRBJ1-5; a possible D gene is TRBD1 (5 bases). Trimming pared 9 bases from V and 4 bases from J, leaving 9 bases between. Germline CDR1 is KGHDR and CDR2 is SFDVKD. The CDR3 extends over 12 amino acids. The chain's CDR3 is CATQGINQPQHF. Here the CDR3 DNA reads TGTGCCACCCAGGGAATAAATCAGCCCCAGCATTTT.

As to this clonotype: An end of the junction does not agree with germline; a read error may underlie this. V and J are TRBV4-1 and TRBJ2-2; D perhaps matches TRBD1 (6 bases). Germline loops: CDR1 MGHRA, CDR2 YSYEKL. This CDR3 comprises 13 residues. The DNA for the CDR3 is TGCGCCAGCAGCCAGGGGGCACCCGGGGAGCTGTATTTT. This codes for CASSQGAPGELYF.

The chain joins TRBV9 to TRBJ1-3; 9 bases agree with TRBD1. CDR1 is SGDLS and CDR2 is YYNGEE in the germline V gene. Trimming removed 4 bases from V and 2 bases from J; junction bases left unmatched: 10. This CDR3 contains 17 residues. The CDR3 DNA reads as TGTGCCAGCAGCCTCCAAAAGGGACAGGGCCCTGGAAACACCATATATTTT. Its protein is CASSLQKGQGPGNTIYF.

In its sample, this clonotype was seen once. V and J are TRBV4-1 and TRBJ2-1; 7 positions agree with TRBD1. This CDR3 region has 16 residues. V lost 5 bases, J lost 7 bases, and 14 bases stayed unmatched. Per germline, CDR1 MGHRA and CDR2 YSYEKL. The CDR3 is CASSSPKDRSRNEQFF. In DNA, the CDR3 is TGCGCCAGCAGCTCTCCAAAGGACAGGTCGAGGAATGAGCAGTTCTTC.